This is a list of T cell receptor beta chains from one sample in a study of blood T cell repertoires in COVID-19. Only in-frame clones appear in the TCRdb table, and some are missing; sequencing was by immunoSEQ multiplex PCR. The sample contains approximately 94,000 clones, about 80% of which appear only once. The sample taken for sequencing was peripheral blood. The origin of the receptors is a human donor in a cohort sampled during active COVID-19. The CDR3 runs from the conserved cysteine through the conserved F or W. Each record gives: V gene, clone size, D gene, J gene, CDR3 protein, CDR3 DNA. D genes are given only for firm matches. Size is omitted from some rows. Given values are once, few, many or a class for expanded clones.

TRBV19,-,-,TRBJ1-2,CASSTSGVGGYTF,TGTGCCAGTAGTACTTCCGGGGTAGGAGGCTACACCTTC
TRBV3-1/TRBV3-2,-,TRBD2,TRBJ2-2,CASSPGLAGSNTGELFF,TGTGCCAGCAGCCCGGGACTAGCGGGGTCGAACACCGGGGAGCTGTTTTTT
TRBV5-1,-,TRBD1,TRBJ2-7,CASRRDSGYEQYF,TGCGCCAGCAGACGGGACAGCGGCTACGAGCAGTACTTC
TRBV24-1,-,TRBD1,TRBJ2-1,CATSEPGQAGDEQFF,TGTGCCACCAGTGAACCGGGACAGGCTGGGGATGAGCAGTTCTTC
TRBV24-1,-,TRBD1,TRBJ2-3,CATSEQTGKSTDTQYF,TGTGCCACCAGTGAGCAGACAGGGAAAAGCACAGATACGCAGTATTTT
TRBV11-2,-,-,TRBJ1-1,CASSLVWTAERSNTEAFF,TGTGCCAGCAGCTTAGTCTGGACAGCCGAAAGATCAAACACTGAAGCTTTCTTT
TRBV28,-,TRBD1,TRBJ1-4,CASSFRGRGLTNEKLFF,TGTGCCAGCAGTTTTCGTGGCAGGGGGTTAACTAATGAAAAACTGTTTTTT
TRBV7-2,-,TRBD2,TRBJ2-2,CASTLGLAGALGGELFF,TGTGCCAGCACCCTAGGACTAGCGGGGGCCTTGGGCGGGGAGCTGTTTTTT
TRBV5-4,-,-,TRBJ2-1,CASSLSGNSYNEQFF,TGTGCCAGCAGCCTAAGCGGAAACTCCTACAATGAGCAGTTCTTC
TRBV4-1,-,-,TRBJ2-3,CASSQSWGAGAGTDTQYF,TGCGCCAGCAGCCAATCATGGGGGGCGGGAGCGGGTACAGATACGCAGTATTTT
TRBV14,-,-,TRBJ1-3,CASSQTLDRFSGNTIYF,TGTGCCAGCAGCCAAACCCTCGACAGGTTCTCTGGAAACACCATATATTTT
TRBV7-2,few,TRBD1,TRBJ2-7,CASSQGGVEQYF,TGTGCCAGCAGCCAAGGGGGCGTCGAGCAGTACTTC
TRBV5-1,-,TRBD2,TRBJ2-3,CAARTSGPTDTQYF,TGCGCCGCGCGGACTAGCGGGCCTACAGATACGCAGTATTTT
TRBV7-3,-,-,TRBJ1-1,CASSSSPWSTDTEAFF,TGTGCCAGCAGCTCCTCCCCCTGGAGTACGGACACTGAAGCTTTCTTT
TRBV5-4,once,TRBD2,TRBJ2-5,CASSLRLAGGRETQYF,TGTGCCAGCAGCCTAAGACTAGCGGGGGGCCGAGAGACCCAGTACTTC
TRBV3-1/TRBV3-2,-,-,TRBJ2-1,CASSQGESGPEQFF,TGTGCCAGCAGCCAAGGGGAAAGCGGTCCAGAGCAGTTCTTC
TRBV18,-,TRBD1,TRBJ1-5,CASSPLGAGGPNQPQHF,TGTGCCAGCTCACCACTAGGCGCAGGGGGCCCGAATCAGCCCCAGCATTTT
TRBV18,-,-,TRBJ2-5,CASSSGLQETQYF,TGTGCCAGCTCAAGCGGGTTACAAGAGACCCAGTACTTC
TRBV7-2,-,TRBD1,TRBJ1-2,CASSLGFTGGFGYTF,TGTGCCAGCAGCTTAGGTTTTACAGGGGGCTTTGGCTACACCTTC
TRBV19,-,TRBD2,TRBJ2-3,CASIGRGLAGSTDTQYF,TGTGCCAGTATAGGGAGGGGCCTAGCGGGCAGCACAGATACGCAGTATTTT
TRBV18,-,TRBD1,TRBJ1-2,CASSPRDSGIYGYTF,TGTGCCAGCTCACCCCGGGACAGCGGAATCTATGGCTACACCTTC
TRBV5-1,-,TRBD1,TRBJ2-7,CASRTEYDRVVEQYF,TGCGCCAGCAGAACAGAATACGACAGGGTGGTCGAGCAGTACTTC
TRBV7-2,-,TRBD1,TRBJ1-1,CASSFDRGAFF,TGTGCCAGCAGCTTCGACAGGGGAGCTTTCTTT
TRBV6-5,-,TRBD1,TRBJ1-3,CASIPGGSGNTIYF,TGTGCCAGCATCCCAGGGGGGTCTGGAAACACCATATATTTT
TRBV5-1,-,TRBD1,TRBJ2-5,CASSLDRGEWETQYF,TGCGCCAGCAGCTTGGACAGGGGAGAGTGGGAGACCCAGTACTTC
TRBV27,-,-,TRBJ2-7,CASSLDRSSYEQYF,TGTGCCAGCAGTTTAGACAGGTCCTCCTACGAGCAGTACTTC
TRBV5-1,-,-,TRBJ1-6,CASSLGQDISPLHF,TGCGCCAGCAGCTTGGGACAGGATATCTCACCCCTCCACTTT